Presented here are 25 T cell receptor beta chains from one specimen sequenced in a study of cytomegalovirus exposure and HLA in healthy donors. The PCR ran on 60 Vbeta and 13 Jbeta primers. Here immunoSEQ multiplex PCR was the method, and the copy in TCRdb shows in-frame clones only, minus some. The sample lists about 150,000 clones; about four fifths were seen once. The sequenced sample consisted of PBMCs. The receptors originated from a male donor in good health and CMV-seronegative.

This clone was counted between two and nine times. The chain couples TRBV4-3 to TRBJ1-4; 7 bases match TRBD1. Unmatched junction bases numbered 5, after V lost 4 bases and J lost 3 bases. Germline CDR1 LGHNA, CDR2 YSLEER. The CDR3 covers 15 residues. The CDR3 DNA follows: TGCGCCAGCAGCCTTGGGACAGTGGCTAATGAAAAACTGTTTTTT. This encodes CASSLGTVANEKLFF.

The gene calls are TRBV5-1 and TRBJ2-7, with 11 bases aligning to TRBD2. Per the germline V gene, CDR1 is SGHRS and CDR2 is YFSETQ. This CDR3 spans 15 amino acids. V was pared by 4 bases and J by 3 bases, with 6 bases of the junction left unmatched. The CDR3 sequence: CASSLLSGRDYEQYF. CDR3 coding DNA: TGCGCCAGCAGCCTCCTTAGCGGGAGGGACTACGAGCAGTACTTC.

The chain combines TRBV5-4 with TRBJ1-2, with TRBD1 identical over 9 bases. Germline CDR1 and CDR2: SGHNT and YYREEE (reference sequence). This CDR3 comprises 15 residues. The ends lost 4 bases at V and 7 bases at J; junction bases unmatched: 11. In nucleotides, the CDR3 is TGTGCCAGCAGCGAAGGACAGGGGAGAGAGGGTGGCTACACCTTC. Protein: CASSEGQGREGGYTF. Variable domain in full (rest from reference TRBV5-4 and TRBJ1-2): ETGVTQSPTHLIKTRGQQVTLRCSSQSGHNTVSWYQQALGQGPQFIFQYYREEENGRGNFPPRFSGLQFPNYSSELNVNALELDDSALYLCASSEGQGREGGYTFGSGTRLTVV.

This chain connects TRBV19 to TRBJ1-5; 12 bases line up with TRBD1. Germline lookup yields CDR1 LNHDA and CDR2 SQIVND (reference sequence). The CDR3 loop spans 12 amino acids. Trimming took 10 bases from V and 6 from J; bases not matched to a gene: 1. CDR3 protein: CATGQGAQPQHF. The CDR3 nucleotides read TGTGCCACGGGACAGGGGGCTCAGCCCCAGCATTTT.

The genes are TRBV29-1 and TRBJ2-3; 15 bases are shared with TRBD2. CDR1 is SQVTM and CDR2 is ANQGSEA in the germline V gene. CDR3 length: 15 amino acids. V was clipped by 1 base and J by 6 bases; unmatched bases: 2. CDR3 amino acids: CSVEGTSGGADTQYF. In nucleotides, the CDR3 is TGCAGCGTTGAAGGGACTAGCGGGGGGGCGGATACGCAGTATTTT.

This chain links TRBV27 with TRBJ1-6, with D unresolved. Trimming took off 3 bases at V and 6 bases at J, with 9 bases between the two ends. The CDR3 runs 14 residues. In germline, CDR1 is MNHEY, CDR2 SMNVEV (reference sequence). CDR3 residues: CASSFRSGNSPLHF. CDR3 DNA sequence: TGTGCCAGCAGTTTCCGATCGGGTAATTCACCCCTCCACTTT.

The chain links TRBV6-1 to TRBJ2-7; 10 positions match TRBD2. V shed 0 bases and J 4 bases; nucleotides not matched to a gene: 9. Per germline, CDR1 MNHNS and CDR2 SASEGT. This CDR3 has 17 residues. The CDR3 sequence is CASSEARGLAGVYEQYF. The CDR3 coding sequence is TGTGCCAGCAGTGAAGCTCGGGGGCTAGCGGGAGTGTACGAGCAGTACTTC.

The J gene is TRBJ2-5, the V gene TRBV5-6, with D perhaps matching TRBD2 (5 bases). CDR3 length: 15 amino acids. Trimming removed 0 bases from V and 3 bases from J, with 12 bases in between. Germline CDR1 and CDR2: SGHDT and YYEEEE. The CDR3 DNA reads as TGTGCCAGCAGCTTGGGTATGTTCGGGGAAGAGACCCAGTACTTC. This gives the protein CASSLGMFGEETQYF.

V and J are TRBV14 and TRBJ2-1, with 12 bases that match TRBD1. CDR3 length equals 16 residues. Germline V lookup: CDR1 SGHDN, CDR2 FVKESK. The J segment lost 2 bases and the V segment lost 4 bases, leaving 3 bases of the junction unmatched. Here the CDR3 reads CASSPGQGATYNEQFF. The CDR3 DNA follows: TGTGCCAGCAGCCCGGGACAGGGGGCCACCTACAATGAGCAGTTCTTC. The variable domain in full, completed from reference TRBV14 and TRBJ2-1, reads EAGVTQFPSHSVIEKGQTVTLRCDPISGHDNLYWYRRVMGKEIKFLLHFVKESKQDESGMPNNRFLAERTGGTYSTLKVQPAELEDSGVYFCASSPGQGATYNEQFFGPGTRLTVL.

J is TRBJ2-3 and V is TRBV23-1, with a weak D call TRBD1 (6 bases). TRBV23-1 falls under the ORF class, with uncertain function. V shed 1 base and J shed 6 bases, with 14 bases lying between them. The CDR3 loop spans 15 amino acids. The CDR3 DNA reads TGCGCCAGCAGTCAATATCAGGGGATGGCGGATACGCAGTATTTT. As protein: CASSQYQGMADTQYF.

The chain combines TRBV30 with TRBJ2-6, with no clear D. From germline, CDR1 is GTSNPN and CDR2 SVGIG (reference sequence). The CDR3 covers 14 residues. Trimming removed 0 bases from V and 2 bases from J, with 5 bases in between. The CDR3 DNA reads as TGTGCCTGGAGTGTACAAGCTGGGGCCAACGTCCTGACTTTC. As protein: CAWSVQAGANVLTF. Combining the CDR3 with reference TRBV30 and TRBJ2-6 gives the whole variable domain SQTIHQWPATLVQPVGSPLSLECTVEGTSNPNLYWYRQAAGRGLQLLFYSVGIGQISSEVPQNLSASRPQDRQFILSSKKLLLSDSGFYLCAWSVQAGANVLTFGAGSRLTVL.

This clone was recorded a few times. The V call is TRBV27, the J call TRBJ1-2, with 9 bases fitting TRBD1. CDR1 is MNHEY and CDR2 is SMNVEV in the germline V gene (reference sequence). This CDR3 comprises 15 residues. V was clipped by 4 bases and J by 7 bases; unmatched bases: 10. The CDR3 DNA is TGTGCCAGCAGTTCCGCCGGGACAGGGACCACTGGCTACACCTTC. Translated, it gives CASSSAGTGTTGYTF.

CDR3 sequence: CASSSQMLTYEQYF. CDR3 coding DNA: TGTGCCAGCAGTTCCCAGATGCTCACCTACGAGCAGTACTTC. The chain couples TRBV6-1 to TRBJ2-7; D is ambiguous. CDR3 length: 14 amino acids. The V gene's germline CDR1 is MNHNS and CDR2 SASEGT. Trimming pared 5 bases from V and 2 bases from J, leaving 13 bases between.

The CDR3 spells CASSTPGLLPNTDTQYF. CDR3 coding DNA: TGTGCCAGTAGTACCCCGGGACTCCTCCCCAACACAGATACGCAGTATTTT. The chain is built from TRBV19 and TRBJ2-3; D possibly corresponds to TRBD2 (6 bases). V was cut by 4 bases and J by 2 bases, with 19 bases left in between. Germline loops: CDR1 LNHDA, CDR2 SQIVND (reference sequence). This CDR3 has 17 amino acids.

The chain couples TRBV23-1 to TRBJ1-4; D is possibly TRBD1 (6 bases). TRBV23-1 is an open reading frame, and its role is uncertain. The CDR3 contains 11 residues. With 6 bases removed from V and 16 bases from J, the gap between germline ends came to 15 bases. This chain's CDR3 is CASRGGRGTFF. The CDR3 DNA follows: TGCGCCAGCAGAGGCGGGAGGGGGACGTTTTTT.

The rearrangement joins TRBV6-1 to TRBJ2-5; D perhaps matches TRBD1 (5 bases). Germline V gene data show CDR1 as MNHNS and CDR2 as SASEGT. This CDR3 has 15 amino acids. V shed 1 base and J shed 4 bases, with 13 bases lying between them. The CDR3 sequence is CASSEGQGKGETQYF. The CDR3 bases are TGTGCCAGCAGTGAAGGCCAGGGTAAGGGAGAGACCCAGTACTTC.

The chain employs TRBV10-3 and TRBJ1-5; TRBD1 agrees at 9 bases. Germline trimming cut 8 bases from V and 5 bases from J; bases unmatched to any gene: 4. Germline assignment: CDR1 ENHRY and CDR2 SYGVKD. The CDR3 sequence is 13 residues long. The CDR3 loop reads CAIGDREDQPQHF. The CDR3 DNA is TGTGCCATCGGGGACAGGGAAGATCAGCCCCAGCATTTT.

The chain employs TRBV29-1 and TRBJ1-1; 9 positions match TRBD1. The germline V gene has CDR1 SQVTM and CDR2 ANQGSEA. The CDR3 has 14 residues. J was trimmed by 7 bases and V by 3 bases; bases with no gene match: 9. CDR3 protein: CSVDRDRVENEAFF. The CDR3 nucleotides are TGCAGCGTTGATAGGGACAGGGTTGAAAATGAAGCTTTCTTT.

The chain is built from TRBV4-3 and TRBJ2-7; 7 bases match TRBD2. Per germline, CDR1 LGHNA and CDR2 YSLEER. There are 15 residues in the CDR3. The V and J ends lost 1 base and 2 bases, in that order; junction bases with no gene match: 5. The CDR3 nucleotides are TGCGCCAGCAGCCAAGCGGGAGGCGGTACCTACGAGCAGTACTTC. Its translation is CASSQAGGGTYEQYF.

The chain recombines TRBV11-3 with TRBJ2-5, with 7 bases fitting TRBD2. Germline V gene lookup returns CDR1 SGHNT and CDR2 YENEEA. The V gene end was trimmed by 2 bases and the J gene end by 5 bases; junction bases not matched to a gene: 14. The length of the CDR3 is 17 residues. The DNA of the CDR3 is TGTGCCAGCAGCTTACGGGGAGCGGGAAAGGCCCGGGAGACCCAGTACTTC. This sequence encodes CASSLRGAGKARETQYF.

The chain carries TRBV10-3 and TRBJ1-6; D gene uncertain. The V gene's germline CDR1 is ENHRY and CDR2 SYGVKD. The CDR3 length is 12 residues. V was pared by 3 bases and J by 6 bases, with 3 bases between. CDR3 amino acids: CAISDGNSPLHF. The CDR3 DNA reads TGTGCCATCAGTGACGGTAATTCACCCCTCCACTTT.

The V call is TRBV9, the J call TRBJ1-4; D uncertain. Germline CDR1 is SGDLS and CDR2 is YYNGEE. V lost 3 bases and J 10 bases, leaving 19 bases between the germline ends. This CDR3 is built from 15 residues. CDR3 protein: CASSGGGNWVGKLFF. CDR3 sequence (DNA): TGTGCCAGCAGCGGCGGTGGAAACTGGGTGGGAAAACTGTTTTTT.

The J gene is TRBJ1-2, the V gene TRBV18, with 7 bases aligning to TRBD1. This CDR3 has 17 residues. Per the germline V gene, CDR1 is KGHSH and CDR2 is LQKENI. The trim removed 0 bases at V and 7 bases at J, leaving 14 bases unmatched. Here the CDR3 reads CASSPPNGGDRDFGYTF. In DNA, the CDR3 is TGTGCCAGCTCACCACCGAATGGCGGAGACAGGGACTTTGGCTACACCTTC.

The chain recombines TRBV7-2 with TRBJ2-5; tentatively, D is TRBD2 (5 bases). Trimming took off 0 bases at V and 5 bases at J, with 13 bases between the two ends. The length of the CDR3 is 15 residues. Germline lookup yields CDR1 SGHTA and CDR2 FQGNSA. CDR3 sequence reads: CASSLAGVMRETQYF. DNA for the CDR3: TGTGCCAGCAGCTTAGCGGGAGTGATGAGGGAGACCCAGTACTTC.

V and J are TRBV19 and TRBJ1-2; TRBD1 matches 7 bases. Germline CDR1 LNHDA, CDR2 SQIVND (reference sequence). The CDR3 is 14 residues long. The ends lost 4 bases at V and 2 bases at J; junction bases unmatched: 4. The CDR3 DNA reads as TGTGCCAGTAGTACGCTACAGGGGAACTATGGCTACACCTTC. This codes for CASSTLQGNYGYTF.